Listed here is a single TCR beta chain. The data were obtained in a study of T-cell memory formation after mild COVID-19. TCRdb reanalysed the 5' RACE reads using MiXCR and keeps one entry per CDR3 protein. The table shows about 600,000 distinct CDR3 sequences, with about a fifth occurring only once. The specimen sequenced was PBMCs or a T cell subset sorted from them (not recorded which). The clonotype was recovered from an adult woman who had mild COVID-19 (a few samples of this study predate the infection). Cell type and time point are not known.

In nucleotides, the CDR3 is TGTGCCAGCAGCCCCCTAGGGAACACCGGGGAGCTGTTTTTT. It is translated as CASSPLGNTGELFF. The chain is built from TRBV3-1 and TRBJ2-2, with D uncertain. Between the trimmed V and J ends, which lost 4 bases and 1 base, there was a span of 7 bases. This CDR3 is built from 14 residues. Germline V gene sequence: CDR1 LGHDT, CDR2 YNNKEL (reference sequence).